These 4 T cell receptor beta chains originate from one sample sequenced in a study of blood T cell repertoires in COVID-19. Sequencing was performed with immunoSEQ multiplex PCR; in TCRdb, only in-frame clones are kept and a portion is missing. The repertoire holds some 150,000 clones, with approximately 90% as singletons. Material for sequencing was peripheral blood. The receptors originated from a woman between 45 and 65 years old with acute or convalescent COVID-19.

The sample holds one count of this clone. V gene TRBV30 combines with J gene TRBJ2-3; TRBD2 matches at 11 bases. CDR1 is GTSNPN, CDR2 SVGIG, per germline (reference sequence). The CDR3 extends over 15 amino acids. V lost 5 bases to trimming and J lost 5 bases; unmatched junction nucleotides: 9. The CDR3 is CAWEPGLAVQDTQYF. CDR3 DNA: TGTGCCTGGGAGCCGGGACTAGCGGTTCAAGATACGCAGTATTTT.

The chain couples TRBV13 to TRBJ2-3; D possibly corresponds to TRBD2 (5 bases). This CDR3 region has 14 residues. In germline, CDR1 is PRHDT, CDR2 FYEKMQ (reference sequence). The V end lost 2 bases, the J end lost 5 bases, and 11 bases lay between the germline ends. CDR3 in DNA: TGTGCCAGCAGCTTAAGGGTTGGAGGAGATACGCAGTATTTT. It is translated as CASSLRVGGDTQYF.

J is TRBJ1-1 and V is TRBV30; D ambiguous. This CDR3 has 13 amino acids. The germline gives CDR1 GTSNPN, CDR2 SVGIG (reference sequence). V gave up 0 bases and J gave up 3 bases, with 8 bases separating them. The CDR3 is CAWSVSKYTEAFF. CDR3 bases: TGTGCCTGGAGTGTATCCAAATACACTGAAGCTTTCTTT.

The chain uses TRBV6-5 and TRBJ2-3; D may be TRBD1 (5 bases). The V end was cut by 5 bases, the J end by 3 bases, with 15 bases between. CDR3 length: 15 residues. CDR1 is MNHEY, CDR2 SVGAGI, per germline. CDR3 in amino acids: CASSLSFRDTDTQYF. The CDR3 region has the DNA TGTGCCAGCAGTCTCTCCTTCAGGGATACAGATACGCAGTATTTT.